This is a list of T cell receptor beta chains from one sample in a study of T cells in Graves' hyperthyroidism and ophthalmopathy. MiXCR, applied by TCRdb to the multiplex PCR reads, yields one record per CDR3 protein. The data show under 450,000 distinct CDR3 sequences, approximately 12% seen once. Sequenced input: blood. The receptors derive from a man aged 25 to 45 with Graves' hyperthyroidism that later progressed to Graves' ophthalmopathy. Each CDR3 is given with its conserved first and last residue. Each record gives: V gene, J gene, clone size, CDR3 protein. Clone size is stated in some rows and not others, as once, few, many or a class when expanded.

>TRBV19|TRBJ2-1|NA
CASREIGAGSYNEQFF
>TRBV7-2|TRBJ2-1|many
CASSWGGGGVFYNEQFF
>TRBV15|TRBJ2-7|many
CATSNRENSYEQYF
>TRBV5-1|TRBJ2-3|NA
CASSSRTSGGTDTQYF
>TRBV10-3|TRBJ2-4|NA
CAISDVVPAKNIQYF
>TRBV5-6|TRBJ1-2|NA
CASSLSGGAVYGYTF
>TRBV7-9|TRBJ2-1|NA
CASSSGTRSYEQFF
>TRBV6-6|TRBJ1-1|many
CASSYSRSGGIGTEAFF
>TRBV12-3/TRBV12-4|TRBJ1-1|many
CASSPRQGGVAFF
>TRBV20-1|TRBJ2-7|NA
CSARDGGTASYEQYF
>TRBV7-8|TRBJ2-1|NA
CASSPRSEQFF
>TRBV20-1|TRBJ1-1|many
CSAETGRTEAFF
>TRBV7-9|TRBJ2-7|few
CASSLGNSGQGSPEQYF
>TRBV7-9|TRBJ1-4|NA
CASSPARRGEKLFF
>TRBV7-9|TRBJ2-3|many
CASRRWQGKTDTQYF
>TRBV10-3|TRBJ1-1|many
CAISELAANTEAFF
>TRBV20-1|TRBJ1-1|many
CSATPGQNTEAFF
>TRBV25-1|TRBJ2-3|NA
CASSEDRVVTDTQYF
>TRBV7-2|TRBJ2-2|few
CASSLALSTGELFF
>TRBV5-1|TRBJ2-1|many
CASSSAFFADEQFF
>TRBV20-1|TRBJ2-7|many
CSARDQLPYEQYF
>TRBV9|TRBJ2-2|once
CASSVKRNTGELFF
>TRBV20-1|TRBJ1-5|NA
CSANQPQHF